This T cell receptor (beta chain) was obtained from a study of cytomegalovirus exposure and HLA in healthy donors. These donors counted as nominally healthy when sampled, but unrecorded immune exposures were likely. The CDR3 totals 12 residues. Germline CDR1 is ENHRY and CDR2 is SYGVKD. Trimming removed 2 bases from V and 4 bases from J, with 5 bases in between. Broader study findings: About 87% or about 30% of the time was how often most TCR beta V segments were productive, according to an earlier analysis. A later analysis reportedly identified an Asian-associated ancestry cluster as carrying fewer N-insertions than the approximately 640-donor mean.

Primers included in the PCR were 60 Vbeta and 13 Jbeta primers. The assay was immunoSEQ multiplex PCR, and TCRdb's table has in-frame clones only and misses some. This table has around 150,000 clones, almost 80% appearing once. Comments on this clone: Its antigen is undetermined.

Sequenced input: PBMCs. This receptor was obtained from a male donor in good health and CMV-seronegative. The V gene is TRBV10-3, the J gene TRBJ1-2, with D hard to call. CDR3 loop: CAISEGLYGYTF. Written as DNA, the CDR3 is TGTGCCATCAGTGAGGGGCTCTATGGCTACACCTTC.